The source of this T cell receptor (beta chain) is a study of blood T cell repertoires in COVID-19. Study details: Samples representing acute and convalescent COVID-19 were sourced from the United States, Italy and Spain.

Libraries were prepared by immunoSEQ multiplex PCR; TCRdb keeps only in-frame clonotypes and omits some of them. The sample has some 300,000 clones, 85% to 90% seen once. Trimming at V came to 2 bases and at J to 4 bases, leaving 8 bases not matched to a gene. The CDR3 extends over 18 amino acids. In germline, CDR1 is LGHNA, CDR2 YSLEER. Seattle's enrolled individuals joined amid active infection and were then monitored longitudinally. The receptor comes from a woman in her thirties or forties with COVID-19, enrolled during active disease. Sequencing used peripheral blood. The chain links TRBV4-3 to TRBJ2-2, with 12 bases that match TRBD2. In nucleotides, the CDR3 is TGCGCCAGCAGCCAATTCCTCCTAGCGGGGGGGACCACCGGGGAGCTGTTTTTT. Its protein product is CASSQFLLAGGTTGELFF.